These 27 T cell receptor beta chains came from one sample sequenced in a study of T cells in Graves' hyperthyroidism and ophthalmopathy. Regions amplified from RNA transcripts were the TCR beta CDR3 regions. Researchers ran a first-round RT-PCR on the TCR CDR3 using the HTBI primer set. TCRdb re-analysed the multiplex PCR reads in MiXCR, keeping a single row per CDR3 protein. The sample lists about 580,000 distinct CDR3 sequences, approximately 44% occurring once. The sequenced sample consisted of peripheral blood or thyroid tissue (not recorded which). These receptors originate from a woman aged 18-29 years with Graves' hyperthyroidism.

There are many counts of this clonotype. For the CDR3, the DNA is TGTGCCAGCAGCTTGGTTGACAGGTTGAACACTGAAGCTTTCTTT. It yields the protein CASSLVDRLNTEAFF. J is TRBJ1-1 and V is TRBV5-6, with a weak D call TRBD1 (6 bases). Germline V gene data show CDR1 as SGHDT and CDR2 as YYEEEE. CDR3 size: 15 residues. Trimming took 0 bases from V and 0 from J, leaving 9 bases between them.

J is TRBJ2-5 and V is TRBV29-1; D unresolved. The CDR3 extends over 12 amino acids. Germline CDR1 SQVTM, CDR2 ANQGSEA. Deletions cut 6 bases from V and 5 bases from J, with 13 bases between. In nucleotides, the CDR3 is TGCAGCGTGGTCTGGGGTGGGGAGACCCAGTACTTC. Protein: CSVVWGGETQYF.

This chain joins TRBV6-2 or TRBV6-3 and TRBJ2-7, with 11 nucleotides matching TRBD2. Germline trimming cut 10 bases from V and 4 bases from J; bases unmatched to any gene: 18. The germline CDR1 and CDR2 sequences are MNHEY and SVGEGT. CDR3 size: 17 residues. The CDR3 DNA reads as TGTGCCAACACGACGGGACTAGCGGAACCTTTTAAGTACGAGCAGTACTTC. Protein product: CANTTGLAEPFKYEQYF.

This clonotype came up many times. This rearrangement joins TRBV27 to TRBJ1-1, with 7 bases aligning to TRBD1. The trim removed 6 bases at V and 9 bases at J, leaving 7 bases unmatched. CDR3 length equals 12 residues. Germline V gives CDR1 MNHEY, CDR2 SMNVEV (reference sequence). The CDR3: CASRLGRGQAFF. The CDR3 DNA sequence: TGTGCCAGCAGGCTGGGAAGGGGGCAAGCTTTCTTT.

This clonotype was observed at least ten times. The CDR3 reads CATSDSGQTQETQYF. In nucleotides, the CDR3 is TGTGCCACCAGTGACTCGGGACAGACCCAAGAGACCCAGTACTTC. The V gene is TRBV24-1, the J gene TRBJ2-5; 7 bases are shared with TRBD1. This CDR3 spans 15 amino acids. Trimming removed 4 bases from V and 1 base from J; junction bases left unmatched: 5. CDR1 and CDR2 from the germline V gene are KGHDR and SFDVKD.

This clonotype came up many times. The rearrangement joins TRBV6-2 or TRBV6-3 to TRBJ2-7; no clear D. This CDR3 has 13 residues. V was cut by 2 bases and J by 4 bases, with 9 bases left in between. The germline gives CDR1 MNHEY, CDR2 SVGEGT. The CDR3 nucleotides read TGTGCCAGCAGTTACCCCGGGCTGTACGAGCAGTACTTC. Residues: CASSYPGLYEQYF.

In the case of this clonotype: Given the absence of the conserved phenylalanine or tryptophan at the CDR3 end, a read error is likely. Because the CDR3's place on the DNA is in doubt, the DNA is left out and the CDR3 is given as listed by TCRdb. V gene TRBV10-3 combines with J gene TRBJ1-4; the table's D call TRBD1 went unverified against the DNA. The CDR3 spans 15 residues, counting both ends. Germline V gene data show CDR1 as ENHRY and CDR2 as SYGVKD. CDR3 protein: CAISEPTGGKRVLNY.

The rearrangement uses TRBV4-3 and TRBJ2-2; 11 positions match TRBD2. The length of the CDR3 is 16 residues. The V and J ends lost 4 bases and 7 bases, in that order; junction bases with no gene match: 8. Germline V CDR1 and CDR2: LGHNA, YSLEER. CDR3: CASSPLAGGQIGELFF. The CDR3, as DNA: TGCGCCAGCAGCCCTTTAGCGGGAGGGCAGATCGGGGAGCTGTTTTTT.

With respect to this clonotype: A read error may account for a junction end that differs from germline. The chain recombines TRBV6-4 with TRBJ2-6, with TRBD1 identical over 7 bases. Looked up from germline, CDR1 is MRHNA and CDR2 is SNTAGT. The CDR3 covers 15 residues. CDR3 coding DNA: TGTGCCAGCAGTCGGCGGACAGGTCGGGCGAACGTCCTGACTTTC. Its translation is CASSRRTGRANVLTF.

Concerning this clonotype itself: A much bigger clone sits one base away, suggesting this may be a read error. V usage is TRBV7-3 and J usage is TRBJ2-7, with 10 bases matching TRBD2. V was clipped by 5 bases and J by 7 bases; unmatched bases: 11. Germline V lookup: CDR1 SGHTA, CDR2 FQGTGA. The CDR3 loop spans 15 amino acids. The CDR3 sequence: CASSLTSGALREQYF. Here the CDR3 DNA reads TGTGCCAGCAGCCTCACTAGCGGGGCGTTAAGGGAGCAGTACTTC. Variable domain in full (rest from reference TRBV7-3 and TRBJ2-7): GAGVSQTPSNKVTEKGKYVELRCDPISGHTALYWYRQSLGQGPEFLIYFQGTGAADDSGLPNDRFFAVRPEGSVSTLKIQRTERGDSAVYLCASSLTSGALREQYFGPGTRLTVT.

The chain links TRBV5-6 to TRBJ2-6; no clear D. Trimming pared 2 bases from V and 2 bases from J, leaving 14 bases between. The CDR3 runs to 17 residues. Germline V CDR1 and CDR2: SGHDT, YYEEEE. The CDR3 protein is CASSLPNWVTGANVLTF. The CDR3 DNA reads TGTGCCAGCAGCTTACCCAATTGGGTTACTGGGGCCAACGTCCTGACTTTC.

Ten or more counts support this clonotype. The chain links TRBV13 to TRBJ1-3; D is uncertain. Germline CDR1 is PRHDT and CDR2 is FYEKMQ (reference sequence). Trimming took 0 bases from V and 0 from J, leaving 9 bases between them. This CDR3 spans 16 amino acids. The CDR3 spells CASSLGWRPSGNTIYF. The CDR3 DNA reads as TGTGCCAGCAGCTTAGGGTGGCGGCCCTCTGGAAACACCATATATTTT.

This sequence joins TRBV4-3 and TRBJ2-5, with a weak D call TRBD1 (5 bases). The germline V and J ends were trimmed by 1 base and 4 bases, with 13 bases remaining between them. This CDR3 region has 15 residues. Germline V gene lookup returns CDR1 LGHNA and CDR2 YSLEER. The DNA for the CDR3 is TGCGCCAGCAGCCAAGGTGTAAGGGGCGTAGAGACCCAGTACTTC. Translation gives CASSQGVRGVETQYF.

The genes are TRBV20-1 and TRBJ2-5; TRBD2 might be the D (6 bases). The CDR3 has 12 residues. Trimming left V 5 bases short and J 4 bases short, with 11 bases between. Germline-derived CDR1 and CDR2 are DFQATT and SNEGSKA (reference sequence). CDR3 sequence: CSAVTAGETQYF. The CDR3 DNA is TGCAGTGCTGTAACAGCGGGAGAGACCCAGTACTTC.

Comment on this clonotype: This clone may be a read error of a much larger clone one base away. The rearrangement joins TRBV12-3 or TRBV12-4 to TRBJ1-3; the match to TRBD1 covers 7 bases. This CDR3 contains 17 residues. V shed 5 bases, J shed 2 bases, and the junction held 12 bases outside the gene matches. Here the CDR3 reads CASSTPPRQGAGNTIYF. CDR3 nucleotide sequence: TGTGCCAGCAGTACCCCCCCGCGACAGGGCGCTGGAAACACCATATATTTT.

This clonotype was seen at least ten times. CDR3 sequence reads: CASSLTGGSGNTIYF. The CDR3 nucleotides are TGCGCCAGCAGCTTGACAGGGGGCTCTGGAAACACCATATATTTT. The rearrangement links TRBV5-1 to TRBJ1-3; 8 bases fit TRBD1. The CDR3 sequence is 15 residues long. CDR1 SGHRS and CDR2 YFSETQ come from the germline V gene. Losses at the gene ends were 1 base for V and 0 bases for J; bases not matched to a gene: 0.

This clonotype was recorded many times. The gene calls are TRBV7-2 and TRBJ2-7; TRBD2 might be the D (5 bases). Germline lookup yields CDR1 SGHTA and CDR2 FQGNSA. There are 13 residues in the CDR3. The V gene lost 7 bases and the J gene lost 4 bases, with 14 bases spanning the gap. The CDR3 loop is CASTEPGKYEQYF. CDR3 sequence (DNA): TGTGCCAGCACCGAGCCGGGGAAATACGAGCAGTACTTC.

This clonotype was counted ten times or more. The chain carries TRBV5-1 and TRBJ1-1; possibly TRBD1 for D (6 bases). Trimming left V 4 bases short and J 3 bases short, with 16 bases between. The CDR3 totals 15 residues. Germline V gives CDR1 SGHRS, CDR2 YFSETQ. The CDR3 DNA sequence: TGCGCCAGCAGCGCGGCGACAGGAATATACACTGAAGCTTTCTTT. Translation: CASSAATGIYTEAFF.

This chain uses TRBV19 with TRBJ2-1; the D call may be TRBD1 or TRBD2 (5 bases each). The CDR3 is made up of 15 amino acids. Trimming took off 6 bases at V and 0 bases at J, with 12 bases between the two ends. Germline assignment: CDR1 LNHDA and CDR2 SQIVND (reference sequence). CDR3 coding DNA: TGTGCCAGTAGGACGGGGACCAGCTCCTACAATGAGCAGTTCTTC. Protein product: CASRTGTSSYNEQFF.

This chain joins TRBV20-1 and TRBJ2-7; 9 bases match TRBD1. CDR3 length: 13 amino acids. In germline, CDR1 is DFQATT, CDR2 SNEGSKA (reference sequence). V shed 6 bases and J 5 bases; nucleotides not matched to a gene: 8. The CDR3 here is CSAIGTGIHEQYF. The CDR3 coding sequence is TGCAGTGCAATAGGGACAGGGATCCACGAGCAGTACTTC.

This clonotype was counted once. V gene TRBV7-6 combines with J gene TRBJ1-2, with 7 bases identical to TRBD1. Trimming cost V 1 base and J 6 bases; bases outside gene matches: 8. This CDR3 is 15 amino acids long. Germline loops: CDR1 SGHVS, CDR2 FNYEAQ. The DNA of the CDR3 is TGTGCCAGCAGCTTAGAGGCAGGGACAGTAGATGGCTACACCTTC. Its protein product is CASSLEAGTVDGYTF.

The chain carries TRBV29-1 and TRBJ2-7; possibly TRBD1 for D (5 bases). The CDR3 totals 12 residues. From germline, CDR1 is SQVTM and CDR2 ANQGSEA. The V and J ends lost 2 bases and 4 bases respectively, with 9 bases between them. CDR3 sequence: CSVEQGSYEQYF. CDR3 in DNA: TGCAGCGTTGAACAGGGAAGTTACGAGCAGTACTTC.

This rearrangement joins TRBV7-2 to TRBJ1-2; 8 nucleotides agree with TRBD1. CDR3 length: 16 amino acids. The ends lost 6 bases at V and 6 bases at J; junction bases unmatched: 15. Per the germline V gene, CDR1 is SGHTA and CDR2 is FQGNSA. CDR3 bases: TGTGCCAGCAGTCCCCGTGGACAGGGTTATTCGCATGGCTACACCTTC. This gives the protein CASSPRGQGYSHGYTF.

The gene calls are TRBV29-1 and TRBJ2-7; no clear D gene. The CDR3 contains 13 residues. The germline V and J ends were trimmed by 4 bases and 0 bases, with 10 bases remaining between them. Per germline, CDR1 SQVTM and CDR2 ANQGSEA. The CDR3 spells CSVVRATSYEQYF. As DNA, the CDR3 is TGCAGCGTTGTTCGGGCTACCTCCTACGAGCAGTACTTC.

The count of this clonotype is one. A read error is possible here, since a much larger clone lies one base away. The CDR3 DNA is TGTGCCAGCAGCCCTATGGGGGGAAGTAACGGGGAGCTGTTTTTT. Its translation is CASSPMGGSNGELFF. The V call is TRBV5-5, the J call TRBJ2-2; a weak D match, TRBD2 (6 bases). V was cut by 4 bases and J by 7 bases, with 17 bases left in between. The CDR3 is 15 amino acids. Germline assignment: CDR1 SGHKS and CDR2 YYEKEE (reference sequence).

In its sample, this clonotype was seen many times. V is TRBV5-4 and J is TRBJ1-4; D may be TRBD1 (5 bases). CDR3 length equals 16 residues. V was shortened by 0 bases and J by 0 bases, with 9 bases between the two germline ends. The V gene's germline CDR1 is SGHNT and CDR2 YYREEE (reference sequence). CDR3 nucleotide sequence: TGTGCCAGCAGCTTGGGGACAAGTTCAACTAATGAAAAACTGTTTTTT. It is translated as CASSLGTSSTNEKLFF.

The V call is TRBV9, the J call TRBJ2-1; 9 positions agree with TRBD1. The V gene end was trimmed by 4 bases and the J gene end by 2 bases; junction bases not matched to a gene: 4. Germline lookup yields CDR1 SGDLS and CDR2 YYNGEE. There are 15 residues in the CDR3. Here the CDR3 DNA reads TGTGCCAGCAGCTCCGGACAGGGGACCTACAATGAGCAGTTCTTC. This gives the protein CASSSGQGTYNEQFF.